This TCR beta chain was sequenced in a study of breast tumors, draining lymph nodes, adjacent tissues (dated by TCRdb to about 2016). Describing the broader study: TCR beta repertoires were compared across tumor, adjacent nontumor tissue and axillary lymph nodes obtained from breast cancer patients. In human breast cancer, the study set out to evaluate how tumor, surrounding tissue and draining lymph node repertoires relate to one another and whether T cells may move between these sites. Here is what the overall study found, with its caveats: T-cell repertoire diversity in tumors was found to be lower than in lymph nodes but higher than in nontumor tissue, and preferential V and J gene usage was observed. Tumor and nontumor tissue repertoires were significantly more similar in luminal-like than in basal-like breast cancer. A scenario in which most tumor T cells derive from the lymph node and then expand within tumor tissue was judged to be consistent with the data. The study presented the conclusion that tumor T cells originate in lymph nodes as consistent with a hypothesis, not as something directly demonstrated.

V lost 1 base and J lost 8 bases, and the count of bases not matched to a germline gene is 2. Sequences MNHNS (CDR1) and SASEGT (CDR2) are obtained from the germline V gene. From cysteine to phenylalanine, the CDR3 is 15 amino acids long. Only CDR3 DNA remains: 45 bases, in frame from the first base. The reads were generated on an Illumina HiSeq 2000. Multiplex PCR amplification was used to build the TCR beta chain libraries. The amplified TCR beta chain products were analyzed by high-throughput sequencing. The raw public reads went through TCRdb reprocessing: fastp at Q25, MiXCR clone calling, in-frame beta chains kept. CDR3 protein duplicates are merged, each entry listing the most common genes and DNA. The sample yields about 22,000 distinct CDR3 sequences; 45% to 60% were counted once. Roughly an eighth of the sample comes from the top ten. This clonotype showed up many times. The target of this receptor is not known. No base quality information exists; no much larger clone differs at one position.

Rearrangement joined TRBV6-1 to TRBJ2-1; TRBD2 fits 13 bases in the junction. The sample taken for sequencing was breast tumor tissue. The TCR originated in a female donor with breast cancer. Some clones in this sample may be carry-over from other donors' samples. The CDR3 reads as follows: CASSEGTSGSHEQFF. DNA sequence: TGTGCCAGCAGTGAAGGGACTAGCGGGAGCCATGAGCAGTTCTTC.